Listed below are T cell receptor beta chains from one sample, sequenced in a study of T cells in narcolepsy. Sequencing was performed with immunoSEQ multiplex PCR; in TCRdb, only in-frame clones are kept and a portion is missing. The sample gives about 35,000 clones, less than 90% of which show up once; roughly 1% is in the top ten. Sequenced sample: memory (CD45RA-) CD4+ T cells from blood. The receptors derive from a human donor in good health. CDR3s include the opening cysteine and the closing phenylalanine or tryptophan. Rows may omit the clone size; those that give it use once, few, many or a size class.

>TRBJ2-5|.|TRBV5-1
CASSFPGGEETQYF
>TRBJ1-3|.|TRBV25-1
CASSAHRSSGNTIYF
>TRBJ1-3|.|TRBV6-1
CASSEGGTDGNTIYF
>TRBJ2-2|.|TRBV6-1
CASSEQGSTGELFF
>TRBJ2-7|.|TRBV7-2
CAVKTGTGGRLEQYF
>TRBJ2-2|.|TRBV6-5
CASSRERESAGELFF
>TRBJ1-2|.|TRBV4-2
CASSQVLEGVGGYTF
>TRBJ1-4|.|TRBV30
CAWRAPWGSEKLFF
>TRBJ2-7|.|TRBV7-6
CASSLLDGQSYEQYF
>TRBJ2-2|once|TRBV12-5
CASGLTSGRGTGELFF
>TRBJ1-2|.|TRBV15
CATSRGRRDVSGYTF
>TRBJ1-4|.|TRBV5-6
CASSLDRGLSEKLFF
>TRBJ1-2|.|TRBV4-3
CASSQGGGGPLNYGYTF
>TRBJ1-5|.|TRBV28
CASSSPGQGGLPQHF
>TRBJ1-4|once|TRBV11-2
CASSLRINEKLFF
>TRBJ2-5|few|TRBV5-1
CASRGGEDQETQYF
>TRBJ1-2|.|TRBV29-1
CSVANNMDYGYTF
>TRBJ2-7|.|TRBV27
CASSLRSVSYEQYF
>TRBJ2-7|.|TRBV21-1
CASRERERPRAHEQYF
>TRBJ2-7|.|TRBV2
CASKSGASSYEQYF
>TRBJ2-3|.|TRBV5-1
CASKVLGMDTQYF
>TRBJ2-3|.|TRBV9
CASMGLAGGTKDTQYF
>TRBJ2-7|.|TRBV19
CASSRGLADNYEQYF
>TRBJ2-5|few|TRBV30
CAWSVLTKETQYF
>TRBJ1-5|.|TRBV5-5
CASSLGQNNQPQHF
>TRBJ2-1|once|TRBV7-9
CASSPLGSSYNEQFF
>TRBJ1-4|.|TRBV14
CASSLRGGREKLFF
>TRBJ2-3|.|TRBV6-5
CASSYSGGRSTDTQYF
>TRBJ2-2|.|TRBV29-1
CSVKTGTGGFGELFF
>TRBJ2-7|.|TRBV5-8
CASSYEYDQYF
>TRBJ2-5|.|TRBV6-5
CASSSPRGDQETQYF
>TRBJ2-3|.|TRBV19
CASRPQVSTDTQYF
>TRBJ1-2|.|TRBV6-5
CASSSGTGQRYGYTF